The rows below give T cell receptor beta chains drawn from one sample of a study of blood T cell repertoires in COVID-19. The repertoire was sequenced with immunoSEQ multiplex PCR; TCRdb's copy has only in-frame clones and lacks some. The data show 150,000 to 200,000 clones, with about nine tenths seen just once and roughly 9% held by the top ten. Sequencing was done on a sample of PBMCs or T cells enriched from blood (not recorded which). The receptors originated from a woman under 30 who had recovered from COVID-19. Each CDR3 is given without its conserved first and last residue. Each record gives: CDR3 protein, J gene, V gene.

ASSQGSLVGIAGYEQY,TRBJ2-7,TRBV4-1
ASSSGLAERTGELF,TRBJ2-2,TRBV5-4
AWSMGQAFGNTIY,TRBJ1-3,TRBV30
ASSIPGQGFEKLF,TRBJ1-4,TRBV28
ASRPERNTEAF,TRBJ1-1,TRBV6-5
ATSRAYEGEGGELF,TRBJ2-2,TRBV15
ASSGMNYGYT,TRBJ1-2,TRBV6-5
ASSIGSGGSYNEQF,TRBJ2-1,TRBV19
ASSTGAGANVLT,TRBJ2-6,TRBV19
ASSYDMGGYT,TRBJ1-2,TRBV6-5
ASSPPDMDSSNPYGYT,TRBJ1-2,TRBV18
ASSATGTHDHEQF,TRBJ2-1,TRBV11-3
ASSWLTSGSYNEQF,TRBJ2-1,TRBV6-2/TRBV6-3
ASSLLDRRYEQY,TRBJ2-7,TRBV27
ASSSGRLTF,TRBJ1-1,TRBV25-1
ASTLTGAAIEKLF,TRBJ1-4,TRBV6-5
ASSDHAASGADTQY,TRBJ2-3,TRBV6-4
ASSPPFGSGEQY,TRBJ2-7,TRBV5-6
ASHPEAVTEAF,TRBJ1-1,TRBV19
ASSSFDREEQPQH,TRBJ1-5,TRBV7-8